Each of the 31 T cell receptor beta chains below was sequenced from the same sample in a study of PD-1 blockade in classical Hodgkin lymphoma. Sequencing used immunoSEQ multiplex PCR; TCRdb keeps in-frame clones, though not all of them. The repertoire includes 25,000 to 40,000 clones, 65% to 90% of them detected once, and 32% sits in the top ten. Relapse was seen in all patients after autologous stem cell transplantation, and brentuximab vedotin exposure was variable. The sample here was peripheral blood mononuclear cells (PBMCs), taken at baseline. The receptors come from a human donor with classical Hodgkin lymphoma.

The V gene is TRBV5-8, the J gene TRBJ2-7; unclear D gene. The germline gives CDR1 SGHTS, CDR2 YDEGEE. The CDR3 totals 14 residues. Between the trimmed V and J ends, which lost 3 bases and 3 bases, there was a span of 13 bases. The CDR3 nucleotides are TGTGCCAGCAGCTCTGGCTATTTTGGCTACGAGCAGTACTTC. Amino acid sequence: CASSSGYFGYEQYF.

The chain has TRBV9 and TRBJ1-3; D gene uncertain. The CDR3 contains 16 residues. Germline V gene data show CDR1 as SGDLS and CDR2 as YYNGEE. The V and J ends lost 4 bases and 0 bases respectively, with 14 bases between them. The CDR3 nucleotides read TGTGCCAGCAGCCCGACCGGTCCCAGCTCTGGAAACACCATATATTTT. This codes for CASSPTGPSSGNTIYF.

The chain combines TRBV2 with TRBJ1-2; D uncertain. Germline CDR1 and CDR2: SNHLY and FYNNEI. This CDR3 is built from 14 residues. Trimming cost V 7 bases and J 0 bases, with 12 bases left between them. CDR3 in amino acids: CASTISGPNYGYTF. CDR3 DNA: TGTGCCAGCACTATTTCTGGACCTAACTATGGCTACACCTTC.

V gene TRBV19 combines with J gene TRBJ1-1; D is uncertain. CDR1 is LNHDA and CDR2 is SQIVND in the germline V gene (reference sequence). This CDR3 is 12 amino acids long. V shed 10 bases and J shed 7 bases, with 16 bases lying between them. CDR3 DNA: TGTGCCACCATAAAGGAGATGAGTGAAGCTTTCTTT. It translates to CATIKEMSEAFF.

The CDR3 DNA sequence: TGTGCCAGCAGCACCACCCCAGGCGCCTGGTACCAAGAGACCCAGTACTTC. Translation gives CASSTTPGAWYQETQYF. V usage is TRBV5-5 and J usage is TRBJ2-5; D gene ambiguous. Between the trimmed V and J ends, which lost 4 bases and 0 bases, there was a span of 19 bases. Germline V lookup: CDR1 SGHKS, CDR2 YYEKEE (reference sequence). CDR3 length: 17 amino acids.

Concerning this clone itself: A junction boundary mismatches the germline segment, possibly from a read error. The chain carries TRBV7-7 and TRBJ2-1; 10 bases fit TRBD2. Germline V gene sequence: CDR1 SSHAT, CDR2 FNYEAQ (reference sequence). The CDR3 sequence is 15 residues long. The CDR3 protein is CASSLGTSDYNEQFF. CDR3 coding DNA: TGTGCTAGCAGCTTAGGGACTAGCGACTACAATGAGCAGTTCTTC.

J is TRBJ2-7 and V is TRBV28, with D possibly being TRBD2 (6 bases). The V end was cut by 7 bases, the J end by 0 bases, with 16 bases between. The CDR3 is made up of 15 amino acids. CDR1 is MDHEN and CDR2 is SYDVKM in the germline V gene. The CDR3 nucleotides read TGTGCCAGCACCAACCCAGCCGGGAGCTCCTACGAGCAGTACTTC. It encodes CASTNPAGSSYEQYF.

The CDR3 region is CASSVVQGSEAFF. For the CDR3, the DNA is TGTGCCAGCAGCGTAGTACAGGGTTCTGAAGCTTTCTTT. The chain couples TRBV9 to TRBJ1-1, with a tentative D call TRBD1 (6 bases). Germline V gives CDR1 SGDLS, CDR2 YYNGEE. V gave up 0 bases and J gave up 6 bases, with 9 bases separating them. The CDR3 spans 13 residues.

This chain connects TRBV27 to TRBJ2-5; TRBD1 aligns across 10 bases. Losses at the gene ends were 5 bases for V and 1 base for J; bases not matched to a gene: 4. Germline CDR1 reads MNHEY; CDR2 reads SMNVEV (reference sequence). This CDR3 contains 15 residues. The CDR3: CASSPGQGGQETQYF. The CDR3 DNA sequence: TGTGCCAGCAGTCCTGGACAGGGGGGCCAAGAGACCCAGTACTTC.

This clone has a single count. The genes are TRBV11-2 and TRBJ2-3, with a tentative D call TRBD1 (5 bases). The CDR3 has 16 residues. Germline V gene lookup returns CDR1 SGHAT and CDR2 FQNNGV. V lost 1 base and J 0 bases, leaving 11 bases between the germline ends. The CDR3: CASSLGWGGSTDTQYF. The CDR3 DNA reads as TGTGCCAGCAGCTTAGGTTGGGGCGGTAGCACAGATACGCAGTATTTT.

This clone was seen only a few times. The CDR3 is CASSPPSGSSYNEQFF. The CDR3 coding sequence is TGTGCCAGCTCACCACCGAGCGGGAGCTCCTACAATGAGCAGTTCTTC. This chain connects TRBV18 to TRBJ2-1, with 8 bases lining up with TRBD2. Germline CDR1 and CDR2: KGHSH and LQKENI. The CDR3 totals 16 residues. After removal of 0 bases from V and 0 bases from J, the junction contained 1 base not matched to a gene.

The rearrangement links TRBV13 to TRBJ2-7; TRBD1 is a possible D gene (6 bases). The V gene lost 0 bases and the J gene lost 4 bases, with 7 bases spanning the gap. The germline gives CDR1 PRHDT, CDR2 FYEKMQ (reference sequence). CDR3 length equals 13 residues. For the CDR3, the DNA is TGTGCCAGCAGCTTAGGAGGGGGTTACGAGCAGTACTTC. Translating it yields CASSLGGGYEQYF.

The V and J genes are TRBV29-1 and TRBJ2-7, with 9 bases matching TRBD1. Germline V gene data show CDR1 as SQVTM and CDR2 as ANQGSEA. CDR3 length: 15 residues. V lost 5 bases to trimming and J lost 0 bases; unmatched junction nucleotides: 8. CDR3 sequence reads: CSVFEGTGSSYEQYF. For the CDR3, the DNA is TGCAGCGTTTTTGAAGGGACAGGGAGCTCCTACGAGCAGTACTTC.

This chain connects TRBV28 to TRBJ1-1; a weak D match, TRBD1 (5 bases). CDR1 is MDHEN and CDR2 is SYDVKM in the germline V gene. V lost 8 bases and J lost 0, with 19 bases in between. This CDR3 contains 16 residues. The chain's CDR3 is CASLTGGGMMNTEAFF. CDR3 bases: TGTGCCAGCCTCACAGGAGGTGGGATGATGAACACTGAAGCTTTCTTT.

This clone was counted only a few times. The chain couples TRBV6-5 to TRBJ2-7, with TRBD2 matching 8 bases. J lost 1 base, V lost 0 bases, and 2 bases had no gene match. The CDR3 length is 15 residues. Germline V gene data show CDR1 as MNHEY and CDR2 as SVGAGI. CDR3 region: CASSYSTSGSYEQYF. The DNA for the CDR3 is TGTGCCAGCAGTTACTCAACTAGCGGTTCCTACGAGCAGTACTTC.

The gene calls are TRBV19 and TRBJ1-6; 7 bases are shared with TRBD1. Germline V CDR1 and CDR2: LNHDA, SQIVND (reference sequence). Unmatched junction bases numbered 8, after V lost 5 bases and J lost 7 bases. The CDR3 contains 15 residues. The CDR3, as DNA: TGTGCCAGTAGTCTACAGGGGATTGAGAATTCACCCCTCCACTTT. Amino acids: CASSLQGIENSPLHF.

This clone came up a few times. The rearrangement links TRBV7-3 to TRBJ2-1; D remains ambiguous. The CDR3 covers 15 residues. Germline V gene data show CDR1 as SGHTA and CDR2 as FQGTGA. With 2 bases removed from V and 0 bases from J, the gap between germline ends came to 8 bases. The DNA of the CDR3 is TGTGCCAGCAGCTTAGAAGGTAGCTCCTACAATGAGCAGTTCTTC. Its translation: CASSLEGSSYNEQFF. Variable domain in full (rest from reference TRBV7-3 and TRBJ2-1): GAGVSQTPSNKVTEKGKYVELRCDPISGHTALYWYRQSLGQGPEFLIYFQGTGAADDSGLPNDRFFAVRPEGSVSTLKIQRTERGDSAVYLCASSLEGSSYNEQFFGPGTRLTVL.

This chain connects TRBV15 to TRBJ1-2; perhaps TRBD1 as D (5 bases). The CDR3 has 16 amino acids. The V and J ends lost 0 bases and 2 bases respectively, with 13 bases between them. Looked up from germline, CDR1 is LNHNV and CDR2 is YYDKDF (reference sequence). CDR3 sequence: CATSRDRVGENYGYTF. The CDR3 bases are TGTGCCACCAGCAGAGATCGGGTGGGGGAGAACTATGGCTACACCTTC.

The chain uses TRBV7-6 and TRBJ2-7, with TRBD1 matching 7 bases. The V gene end was trimmed by 7 bases and the J gene end by 1 base; junction bases not matched to a gene: 4. The germline V gene has CDR1 SGHVS and CDR2 FNYEAQ. The CDR3 is 13 amino acids. The CDR3 DNA reads TGTGCCAGCATTGCAGGGGGATCCTACGAGCAGTACTTC. This sequence encodes CASIAGGSYEQYF.

The genes are TRBV5-1 and TRBJ1-2, with D unclear. The CDR3 runs to 12 residues. V lost 4 bases to trimming and J lost 1 base, with 5 bases between them. In germline, CDR1 is SGHRS, CDR2 YFSETQ. CDR3 amino acids: CASSENNYGYTF. CDR3 in DNA: TGCGCCAGCAGCGAAAATAACTATGGCTACACCTTC.

This clone has only a few counts. The gene calls are TRBV6-5 and TRBJ1-2; 8 bases fit TRBD1. The V gene end was trimmed by 2 bases and the J gene end by 4 bases; junction bases not matched to a gene: 6. Germline V gene data show CDR1 as MNHEY and CDR2 as SVGAGI. The CDR3 totals 15 residues. The DNA of the CDR3 is TGTGCCAGCAGTTACACTCAAACAGGGGGCTATGGCTACACCTTC. Protein sequence: CASSYTQTGGYGYTF.

The chain carries TRBV16 and TRBJ2-7, with 7 bases matching TRBD2. Germline-derived CDR1 and CDR2 are KGHSY and FQNENV. Unmatched junction bases numbered 10, after V lost 4 bases and J lost 4 bases. CDR3 length equals 15 residues. CDR3 coding DNA: TGTGCCAGCAGCCCCCCCGGACTAGACATGTACGAGCAGTACTTC. This sequence encodes CASSPPGLDMYEQYF.

The count of this clone is one. The rearrangement uses TRBV5-1 and TRBJ2-1, with D unresolved. The germline V gene has CDR1 SGHRS and CDR2 YFSETQ. V was shortened by 0 bases and J by 0 bases, with 7 bases between the two germline ends. The CDR3 has 15 amino acids. CDR3 sequence: CASSLARSSYNEQFF. CDR3 nucleotides: TGCGCCAGCAGCTTGGCCCGGAGCTCCTACAATGAGCAGTTCTTC.

J is TRBJ1-6 and V is TRBV27, with D perhaps matching TRBD1 (5 bases). The V and J ends lost 4 bases and 12 bases respectively, with 22 bases between them. CDR3 size: 16 residues. The germline V gene encodes CDR1 MNHEY and CDR2 SMNVEV (reference sequence). In DNA form, the CDR3 reads TGTGCCAGCAGTTCCACTGCAGGGATAGGAGGTTTACCCCTCCACTTT. This codes for CASSSTAGIGGLPLHF.

The J gene is TRBJ1-2, the V gene TRBV10-3, with 8 bases that match TRBD1. After removal of 6 bases from V and 3 bases from J, the junction contained 3 bases not matched to a gene. CDR1 and CDR2 (germline): ENHRY, SYGVKD. The CDR3 spans 13 residues. CDR3 residues: CAISIQGDYGYTF. DNA of the CDR3: TGTGCCATCAGCATACAGGGGGACTATGGCTACACCTTC.

The V gene is TRBV18, the J gene TRBJ2-4, with no clear D. Per germline, CDR1 KGHSH and CDR2 LQKENI. The CDR3 spans 14 residues. V was pared by 2 bases and J by 3 bases, with 8 bases between. The CDR3 sequence is CASSPTEDKNIQYF. CDR3 bases: TGTGCCAGCTCACCAACAGAGGACAAAAACATTCAGTACTTC. The full variable domain, rest sourced from reference TRBV18 and TRBJ2-4, is NAGVMQNPRHLVRRRGQEARLRCSPMKGHSHVYWYRQLPEEGLKFMVYLQKENIIDESGMPKERFSAEFPKEGPSILRIQQVVRGDSAAYFCASSPTEDKNIQYFGAGTRLSVL.

This chain joins TRBV11-2 and TRBJ1-3; 7 nucleotides agree with TRBD1. Per germline, CDR1 SGHAT and CDR2 FQNNGV. The CDR3 spans 15 residues. The junction had 5 bases not matched to a gene; V was cut back by 1 base and J by 5 bases. Here the CDR3 DNA reads TGTGCCAGCAGCTTAGGTGACAGGGTGCGAAACACCATATATTTT. Residues: CASSLGDRVRNTIYF.

The V gene is TRBV28, the J gene TRBJ2-7; tentative D call: TRBD1 (6 bases). CDR1 is MDHEN, CDR2 SYDVKM, per germline. Trimming pared 5 bases from V and 3 bases from J, leaving 17 bases between. The CDR3 extends over 15 amino acids. In DNA form, the CDR3 reads TGTGCCAGCAGTGTCTCAGGGACACTCTACTACGAGCAGTACTTC. The encoded protein is CASSVSGTLYYEQYF. Filled out from reference TRBV28 and TRBJ2-7, the complete variable domain reads DVKVTQSSRYLVKRTGEKVFLECVQDMDHENMFWYRQDPGLGLRLIYFSYDVKMKEKGDIPEGYSVSREKKERFSLILESASTNQTSMYLCASSVSGTLYYEQYFGPGTRLTVT.

The gene calls are TRBV11-2 and TRBJ2-7, with 11 positions matching TRBD1. The CDR3 spans 15 residues. Germline V gene sequence: CDR1 SGHAT, CDR2 FQNNGV. J gave up 10 bases and V 5 bases, and 13 bases lay outside the gene matches. CDR3 sequence reads: CASSTPGTGGLKQYF. DNA for the CDR3: TGTGCCAGCAGCACCCCCGGGACAGGGGGTCTGAAACAGTACTTC.

The rearrangement links TRBV7-7 to TRBJ2-5; TRBD1 is a possible D gene (7 bases). The CDR3 is made up of 16 amino acids. Germline CDR1 is SSHAT and CDR2 is FNYEAQ (reference sequence). Trimming removed 5 bases from V and 1 base from J, with 17 bases in between. The CDR3 sequence is CASSTTGIGGQETQYF. The DNA of the CDR3 is TGTGCCAGCAGCACGACAGGGATCGGGGGCCAAGAGACCCAGTACTTC.

J is TRBJ1-5 and V is TRBV7-8; D gene uncertain. CDR3 length: 13 amino acids. V was clipped by 1 base and J by 6 bases, with 7 bases between them. CDR1 and CDR2 from the germline V gene are SGHVS and FQNEAQ. This CDR3 is CASSLDRLQPQHF. Here the CDR3 DNA reads TGTGCCAGCAGCTTAGATAGGCTTCAGCCCCAGCATTTT.